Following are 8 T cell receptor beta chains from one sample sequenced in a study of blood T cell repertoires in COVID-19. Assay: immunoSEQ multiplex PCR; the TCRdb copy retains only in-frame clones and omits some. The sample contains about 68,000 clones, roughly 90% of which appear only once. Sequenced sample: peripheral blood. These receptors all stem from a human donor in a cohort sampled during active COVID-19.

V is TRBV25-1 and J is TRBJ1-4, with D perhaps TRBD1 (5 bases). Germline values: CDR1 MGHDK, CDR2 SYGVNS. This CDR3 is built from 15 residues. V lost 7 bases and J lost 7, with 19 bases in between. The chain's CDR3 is CASTAQTGGAEKLFF. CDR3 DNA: TGTGCCAGCACCGCACAAACGGGGGGAGCTGAAAAACTGTTTTTT. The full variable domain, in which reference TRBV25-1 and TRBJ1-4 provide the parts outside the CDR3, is EADIYQTPRYLVIGTGKKITLECSQTMGHDKMYWYQQDPGMELHLIHYSYGVNSTEKGDLSSESTVSRIRTEHFPLTLESARPSHTSQYLCASTAQTGGAEKLFFGSGTQLSVL.

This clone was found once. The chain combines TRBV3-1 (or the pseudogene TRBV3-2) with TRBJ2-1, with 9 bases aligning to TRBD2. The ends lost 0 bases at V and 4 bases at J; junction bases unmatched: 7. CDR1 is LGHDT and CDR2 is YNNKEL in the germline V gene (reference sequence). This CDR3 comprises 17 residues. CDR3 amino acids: CASSQEGAGGRYNEQFF. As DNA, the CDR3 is TGTGCCAGCAGCCAAGAAGGAGCGGGGGGCCGTTACAATGAGCAGTTCTTC.

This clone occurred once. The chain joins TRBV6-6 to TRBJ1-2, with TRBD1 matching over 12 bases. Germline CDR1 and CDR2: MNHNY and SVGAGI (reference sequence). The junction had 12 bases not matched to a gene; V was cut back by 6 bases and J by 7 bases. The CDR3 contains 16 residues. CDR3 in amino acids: CASSTLAGQGAGGYTF. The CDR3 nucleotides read TGTGCCAGCAGCACCCTTGCGGGACAGGGGGCAGGTGGCTACACCTTC.

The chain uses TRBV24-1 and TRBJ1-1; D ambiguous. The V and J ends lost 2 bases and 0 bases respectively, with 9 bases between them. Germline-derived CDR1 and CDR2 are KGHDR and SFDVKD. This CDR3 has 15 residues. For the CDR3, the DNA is TGTGCCACCAGTGATTCCGCAGGCTTGAACACTGAAGCTTTCTTT. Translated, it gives CATSDSAGLNTEAFF.

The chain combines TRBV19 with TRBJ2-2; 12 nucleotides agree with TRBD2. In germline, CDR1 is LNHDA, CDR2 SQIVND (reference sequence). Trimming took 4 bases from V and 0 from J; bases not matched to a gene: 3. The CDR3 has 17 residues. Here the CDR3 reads CASSKLAGGSNTGELFF. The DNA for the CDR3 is TGTGCCAGTAGTAAACTAGCGGGGGGTTCGAACACCGGGGAGCTGTTTTTT.

CDR3 coding DNA: TGTGCAAGTCGCTTTGGGAACAGGAAACTCTACGAGCAGTACTTC. Its protein is CASRFGNRKLYEQYF. This chain links TRBV12-2 with TRBJ2-7; TRBD1 reflects the table's D call only, with no check against the DNA. TRBV12-2 is noted as a pseudogene. This CDR3 comprises 15 residues.

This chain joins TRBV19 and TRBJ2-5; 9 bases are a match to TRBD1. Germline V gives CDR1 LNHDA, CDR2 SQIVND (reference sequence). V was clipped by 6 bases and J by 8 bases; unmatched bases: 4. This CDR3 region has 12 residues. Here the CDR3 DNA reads TGTGCCAGTAGCGGACAGGGGCTAACCCAGTACTTC. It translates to CASSGQGLTQYF.

This chain's CDR3 is CASSYPPDEQFF. CDR3 coding DNA: TGTGCCAGCAGCTATCCGCCGGATGAGCAGTTCTTC. The chain employs TRBV2 and TRBJ2-1; the D is unclear. The ends were cut back, 6 bases at V and 8 bases at J, with 11 bases in the middle. The CDR3 totals 12 residues. Germline V gene data show CDR1 as SNHLY and CDR2 as FYNNEI.